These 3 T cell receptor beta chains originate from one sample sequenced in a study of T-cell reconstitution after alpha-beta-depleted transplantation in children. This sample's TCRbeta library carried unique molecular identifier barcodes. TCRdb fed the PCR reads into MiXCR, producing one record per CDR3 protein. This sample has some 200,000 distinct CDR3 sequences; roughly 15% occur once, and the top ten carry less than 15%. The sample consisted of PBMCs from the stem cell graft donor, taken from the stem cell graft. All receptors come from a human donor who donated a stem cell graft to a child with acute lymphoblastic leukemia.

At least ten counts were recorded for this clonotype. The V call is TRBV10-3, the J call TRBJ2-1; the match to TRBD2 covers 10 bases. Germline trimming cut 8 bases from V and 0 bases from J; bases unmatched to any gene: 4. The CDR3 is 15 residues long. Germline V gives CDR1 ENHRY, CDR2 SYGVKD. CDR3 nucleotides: TGTGCCATCCAAGCGGGAGGGTCCTCCTACAATGAGCAGTTCTTC. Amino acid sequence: CAIQAGGSSYNEQFF.

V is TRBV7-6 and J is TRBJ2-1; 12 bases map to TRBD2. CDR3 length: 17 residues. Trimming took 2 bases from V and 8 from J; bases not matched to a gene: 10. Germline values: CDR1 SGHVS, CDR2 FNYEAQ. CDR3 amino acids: CASSLTTSGRVLDEQFF. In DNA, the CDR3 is TGTGCCAGCAGCTTAACGACTAGCGGGAGAGTCTTGGATGAGCAGTTCTTC.

CDR3 residues: CASSLEGRRGGLTDTQYF. Written as DNA, the CDR3 is TGTGCCAGCAGCTTAGAAGGACGGAGAGGGGGCCTCACAGATACGCAGTATTTT. The chain has TRBV11-2 and TRBJ2-3; 7 bases are shared with TRBD1. The CDR3 loop spans 18 amino acids. J gave up 2 bases and V 0 bases, and 11 bases lay outside the gene matches. Germline CDR1 SGHAT, CDR2 FQNNGV.